These T cell receptor beta chains were read from a single sample in a study of CD8 T cells in ankylosing spondylitis. Using its own MiXCR run on the 5' RACE reads, TCRdb lists one record per CDR3 protein. The sample lists roughly 150,000 distinct CDR3 sequences, approximately 32% occurring once. The sample consisted of synovial fluid, either unsorted or a sorted T cell fraction (not recorded which). These receptor sequences come from a male donor with ankylosing spondylitis. Both conserved end residues are part of each CDR3. The D gene is left open where the match is weak. Clone size is not always given. Where it is, it says once, few, many or a class for expanded clones.

J gene: TRBJ2-7; D gene: TRBD2; clone size: -; V gene: TRBV12-3/TRBV12-4; CDR3 protein: CASSRRTSGGNYEQYF; CDR3 DNA: TGTGCCAGCAGCCGTCGGACTAGCGGGGGTAACTACGAGCAGTACTTC
J gene: TRBJ2-7; D gene: -; clone size: -; V gene: TRBV21-1; CDR3 protein: CASSKDPPEQYF; CDR3 DNA: TGTGCCAGCAGCAAAGACCCGCCCGAGCAGTACTTC
J gene: TRBJ2-7; D gene: -; clone size: many; V gene: TRBV6-2/TRBV6-3; CDR3 protein: CASSRDYEQYF; CDR3 DNA: TGTGCCAGCAGCCGAGACTACGAGCAGTACTTC
J gene: TRBJ2-6; D gene: -; clone size: -; V gene: TRBV27; CDR3 protein: CASSLSKVGGGANVLTF; CDR3 DNA: TGTGCCAGCAGTTTATCGAAGGTCGGCGGAGGGGCCAACGTCCTGACTTTC
J gene: TRBJ1-3; D gene: -; clone size: -; V gene: TRBV2; CDR3 protein: CASTGAASGNTIYF; CDR3 DNA: TGTGCCAGCACAGGGGCCGCTAGTGGAAACACCATATATTTT
J gene: TRBJ2-1; D gene: -; clone size: many; V gene: TRBV27; CDR3 protein: CASSPYDPSYNEQFF; CDR3 DNA: TGTGCCAGCAGTCCCTATGACCCGTCCTACAATGAGCAGTTCTTC
J gene: TRBJ2-1; D gene: -; clone size: few; V gene: TRBV3-1; CDR3 protein: CASSTRTRPALNEQFF; CDR3 DNA: TGTGCCAGCAGCACACGGACTCGTCCAGCTCTCAATGAGCAGTTCTTC
J gene: TRBJ2-1; D gene: -; clone size: few; V gene: TRBV12-3/TRBV12-4; CDR3 protein: CASSLEWSYNEQFF; CDR3 DNA: TGTGCCAGCAGTTTAGAGTGGTCCTACAATGAGCAGTTCTTC
J gene: TRBJ2-1; D gene: -; clone size: -; V gene: TRBV7-7; CDR3 protein: CASSLATISNEQFF; CDR3 DNA: TGTGCCAGCAGCTTAGCGACTATCTCCAATGAGCAGTTCTTC
J gene: TRBJ2-7; D gene: TRBD2; clone size: many; V gene: TRBV10-3; CDR3 protein: CAISGTSEGEQYF; CDR3 DNA: TGTGCCATCAGCGGGACTAGCGAGGGCGAGCAGTACTTC
J gene: TRBJ2-2; D gene: TRBD2; clone size: few; V gene: TRBV2; CDR3 protein: CASGLAGAVGELFF; CDR3 DNA: TGTGCCAGCGGACTAGCGGGAGCGGTCGGGGAGCTGTTTTTT
J gene: TRBJ2-3; D gene: -; clone size: -; V gene: TRBV2; CDR3 protein: CASSDQGALTDTQYF; CDR3 DNA: TGTGCCAGCAGTGATCAAGGGGCCCTCACAGATACGCAGTATTTT
J gene: TRBJ2-7; D gene: TRBD1; clone size: many; V gene: TRBV7-2; CDR3 protein: CASSPNRDSSPYEQYF; CDR3 DNA: TGTGCCAGCAGCCCCAACCGGGACAGCAGTCCGTACGAGCAGTACTTC
J gene: TRBJ1-2; D gene: -; clone size: -; V gene: TRBV28; CDR3 protein: CASSLPSGVPLYGYTF; CDR3 DNA: TGTGCCAGCAGTCTCCCCTCCGGGGTGCCTCTCTATGGCTACACCTTC
J gene: TRBJ2-7; D gene: TRBD1; clone size: many; V gene: TRBV6-2/TRBV6-3; CDR3 protein: CASTDRVVHEQYF; CDR3 DNA: TGTGCCAGCACCGACAGGGTGGTCCACGAGCAGTACTTC
J gene: TRBJ2-3; D gene: -; clone size: -; V gene: TRBV18; CDR3 protein: CASSPRQGGDTQYF; CDR3 DNA: TGTGCCAGCTCACCACGTCAGGGGGGGGATACGCAGTATTTT
J gene: TRBJ2-1; D gene: TRBD2; clone size: many; V gene: TRBV12-3/TRBV12-4; CDR3 protein: CASSLASGLAGGGNEQFF; CDR3 DNA: TGTGCCAGCAGTTTAGCGAGTGGGCTAGCGGGGGGCGGCAATGAGCAGTTCTTC
J gene: TRBJ1-2; D gene: TRBD1; clone size: few; V gene: TRBV7-9; CDR3 protein: CASSAAGTGGRGYTF; CDR3 DNA: TGTGCCAGCAGCGCCGCCGGGACAGGGGGCCGGGGCTACACCTTC
J gene: TRBJ1-2; D gene: TRBD1; clone size: once; V gene: TRBV7-9; CDR3 protein: CASSSVGQDIYGYTF; CDR3 DNA: TGTGCCAGCAGCTCGGTGGGACAGGACATCTATGGCTACACCTTC
J gene: TRBJ2-1; D gene: -; clone size: -; V gene: TRBV2; CDR3 protein: CASSDWGGPRPEQFF; CDR3 DNA: TGTGCCAGCAGTGATTGGGGGGGGCCCCGACCGGAGCAGTTCTTC
J gene: TRBJ1-6; D gene: -; clone size: -; V gene: TRBV18; CDR3 protein: CASSQDEDNSPLHF; CDR3 DNA: TGTGCCAGCTCACAGGACGAGGATAATTCACCCCTCCACTTT
J gene: TRBJ2-3; D gene: TRBD1; clone size: -; V gene: TRBV7-6; CDR3 protein: CASSFAGGYTDTQYF; CDR3 DNA: TGTGCCAGCAGCTTTGCAGGGGGCTATACAGATACGCAGTATTTT